The rows below give T cell receptor beta chains drawn from one sample of a study of cytomegalovirus exposure and HLA in healthy donors. Repertoires were generated with immunoSEQ multiplex PCR, while TCRdb's copy carries only in-frame clones and drops some. This table has around 100,000 clones, 85% to 95% appearing once. Sequencing used PBMCs. The receptors derive from a woman aged 18-29 years in good health and CMV-seronegative. Each CDR3 is given with its conserved first and last residue. The D gene is left open where the match is weak. Size is omitted from some rows. Given values are once, few, many or a class for expanded clones.

V: TRBV7-3
J: TRBJ2-1
D: .
size: .
DNA: TGTGCCAGCAGCTCCTATAGGGGGAACAATGAGCAGTTCTTC
CDR3: CASSSYRGNNEQFF

V: TRBV5-6
J: TRBJ1-1
D: .
size: .
DNA: TGTGCCAGCAGCCTTTACAGGGAATGGTGGCGGGCTTTCTTT
CDR3: CASSLYREWWRAFF

V: TRBV21-1
J: TRBJ1-2
D: .
size: few
DNA: TGTGCCAGCAGCGGGACAGGGGACTATGGCTACACCTTC
CDR3: CASSGTGDYGYTF

V: TRBV5-1
J: TRBJ2-2
D: TRBD2
size: .
DNA: TGCGCCAGCAGCTTAATCCTAGCGGGGCCATCGAACACCGGGGAGCTGTTTTTT
CDR3: CASSLILAGPSNTGELFF

V: TRBV4-1
J: TRBJ1-4
D: TRBD1
size: .
DNA: TGCGCCAGCAGCCAAGGTGACAGGGATGTGGAAAAACTGTTTTTT
CDR3: CASSQGDRDVEKLFF

V: TRBV5-1
J: TRBJ2-1
D: TRBD2
size: once
DNA: TGCGCCAGCATGCCTCGAAGTAGCGGGGGAGGGCCTCCCGCTGAGCAGTTCTTC
CDR3: CASMPRSSGGGPPAEQFF

V: TRBV19
J: TRBJ1-6
D: TRBD1
size: .
DNA: TGTGCCAGTAGTATAGGGACAGGGACTACGTCACCCCTCCACTTT
CDR3: CASSIGTGTTSPLHF

V: TRBV6-4
J: TRBJ2-2
D: .
size: .
DNA: TGTGCCAGCAGTGAAGAGGGCGGGAAGGGCGCCGGGGAGCTGTTTTTT
CDR3: CASSEEGGKGAGELFF

V: TRBV7-6
J: TRBJ2-1
D: TRBD1
size: .
DNA: TGTGCCAGCAGCTTAGAGGGACAGGGGGGGTCGAGGTACAATGAGCAGTTCTTC
CDR3: CASSLEGQGGSRYNEQFF

V: TRBV13
J: TRBJ2-5
D: TRBD2
size: .
DNA: TGTGCCAGCAGTCCGACTAGCGGGGAAGAGACCCAGTACTTC
CDR3: CASSPTSGEETQYF

V: TRBV6-1
J: TRBJ1-2
D: .
size: .
DNA: TGTGCCAGCACAGCCCCCGACGGGGGAGGCTACACCTTC
CDR3: CASTAPDGGGYTF

V: TRBV25-1
J: TRBJ2-2
D: TRBD2
size: .
DNA: TGTGCCAGGGGGATGACTAGCGGGAGATACACCGGGGAGCTGTTTTTT
CDR3: CARGMTSGRYTGELFF

V: TRBV6-6
J: TRBJ1-6
D: .
size: once
DNA: TGTGCCAGCAGTCCAGAGGGTGTATCACCCCTCCACTTT
CDR3: CASSPEGVSPLHF

V: TRBV7-2
J: TRBJ2-1
D: TRBD2
size: .
DNA: TGTGCCAGCAGCTTGGTAGCGGGGGGCGGGAATGAGCAGTTCTTC
CDR3: CASSLVAGGGNEQFF

V: TRBV4-1
J: TRBJ2-3
D: .
size: .
DNA: TGCGCCAGCAGCCAAGGCGGAGGGGTTCTCACAGATACGCAGTATTTT
CDR3: CASSQGGGVLTDTQYF

V: TRBV11-2
J: TRBJ1-2
D: .
size: .
DNA: TGTGCCAGCAGCAAAAATCGCGATCCGAACTATGGCTACACCTTC
CDR3: CASSKNRDPNYGYTF

V: TRBV11-3
J: TRBJ2-7
D: .
size: .
DNA: TGTGCCAGCAGCCCTGAACTAGCTTCGGGGCAGTACTTC
CDR3: CASSPELASGQYF

V: TRBV2
J: TRBJ2-2
D: TRBD2
size: .
DNA: TGTGCCAGCAGTTCTAGCGGTGTGACCGGGGAGCTGTTTTTT
CDR3: CASSSSGVTGELFF

V: TRBV5-6
J: TRBJ1-6
D: .
size: few
DNA: TGTGCCAGCAGCTGGAGAACCTCACCCCTCCACTTT
CDR3: CASSWRTSPLHF

V: TRBV19
J: TRBJ2-5
D: .
size: few
DNA: TGTGCCAGTAGTTTGAGGGCGGAGACCCAGTACTTC
CDR3: CASSLRAETQYF

V: TRBV10-3
J: TRBJ2-5
D: TRBD2
size: .
DNA: TGTGCCATCAGTGAGAACGACTTCACGGGGGGAGAGACCCAGTACTTC
CDR3: CAISENDFTGGETQYF

V: TRBV5-6
J: TRBJ2-1
D: TRBD2
size: .
DNA: TGTGCCAGCAGCTTAAGGGGAGGGGTGGGCAATGAGCAGTTCTTC
CDR3: CASSLRGGVGNEQFF

V: TRBV21-1
J: TRBJ1-1
D: .
size: .
DNA: TGTGCCAGCAGCGAGGACAGGGGCGGGTTTGGGACTGAAGCTTTCTTT
CDR3: CASSEDRGGFGTEAFF

V: TRBV6-1
J: TRBJ1-2
D: TRBD1
size: .
DNA: TGTGCCAGCGGCGGCAGGGGGCGCGGCTACACCTTC
CDR3: CASGGRGRGYTF

V: TRBV29-1
J: TRBJ1-2
D: .
size: .
DNA: TGCAGCGTTGTTTTGCAGATTTCCCCCACTGTGGGGGCATTCAGTGGCTACACCTTC
CDR3: CSVVLQISPTVGAFSGYTF

V: TRBV6-1
J: TRBJ1-1
D: .
size: .
DNA: TGTGCCAGCAGTTTTCACAGGACTGAAGCTTTCTTT
CDR3: CASSFHRTEAFF

V: TRBV5-6
J: TRBJ1-2
D: TRBD1
size: .
DNA: TGTGCCAGCAGCTTCGACAGGGACGCTGGCTACACCTTC
CDR3: CASSFDRDAGYTF

V: TRBV18
J: TRBJ2-7
D: TRBD2
size: .
DNA: TGTGCCAGCTCACCACCGAGTCGGGGGGGGTACGAGCAGTACTTC
CDR3: CASSPPSRGGYEQYF

V: TRBV6-5
J: TRBJ1-1
D: .
size: .
DNA: TGTGCCAGCAGGACAGAGAACACTGAAGCTTTCTTT
CDR3: CASRTENTEAFF

V: TRBV4-2
J: TRBJ1-4
D: TRBD1
size: .
DNA: TGTGCCAGCGGCGTGGGACAGGGTGATGAAAAACTGTTTTTT
CDR3: CASGVGQGDEKLFF

V: TRBV6-1
J: TRBJ2-7
D: TRBD2
size: few
DNA: TGTGCCAGCAGTTTTAGCGGGAGGGGCTACGAGCAGTACTTC
CDR3: CASSFSGRGYEQYF

V: TRBV6-5
J: TRBJ2-7
D: TRBD2
size: .
DNA: TGTGCCAGCAGTTACAGGGGACTAGAGGCCTACGAGCAGTACTTC
CDR3: CASSYRGLEAYEQYF

V: TRBV4-3
J: TRBJ1-5
D: .
size: .
DNA: TGCGCCAGCAGCCAAGACAGAAATAGCAATCAGCCCCAGCATTTT
CDR3: CASSQDRNSNQPQHF

V: TRBV15
J: TRBJ2-3
D: TRBD2
size: .
DNA: TGTGCCACCAGCAGACCCGGGTCTAGCGGAACCGCTCTAACAAGCACAGATACGCAGTATTTT
CDR3: CATSRPGSSGTALTSTDTQYF

V: TRBV6-1
J: TRBJ1-5
D: .
size: .
DNA: TGTGCCAGCAATGTCGCGTCGGGTAATCAGCCCCAGCATTTT
CDR3: CASNVASGNQPQHF

V: TRBV5-1
J: TRBJ2-1
D: TRBD2
size: .
DNA: TGCGCCAGCAGCTCCGGGACTAGCGGGAGGAATGAGCAGTTCTTC
CDR3: CASSSGTSGRNEQFF

V: TRBV18
J: TRBJ2-7
D: TRBD1
size: .
DNA: TGTGCCAGCTCACCCCGGGACAGGGGCCACGAGCAGTACTTC
CDR3: CASSPRDRGHEQYF

V: TRBV5-4
J: TRBJ2-1
D: TRBD2
size: .
DNA: TGTGCCAGCAGGGATATCGAACCGGGACTAGCGGGAGTCAACGAGCAGTTCTTC
CDR3: CASRDIEPGLAGVNEQFF

V: TRBV2
J: TRBJ2-5
D: .
size: .
DNA: TGTGCCAGCAGTGAAGCTGGGCTGGTGAGGGACTTC
CDR3: CASSEAGLVRDF

V: TRBV19
J: TRBJ2-7
D: TRBD2
size: .
DNA: TGTGCCAGTAGTATGGATGGACTAGCGGTCACCTCCCCCAACGAGCAGTACTTC
CDR3: CASSMDGLAVTSPNEQYF

V: TRBV7-9
J: TRBJ1-2
D: .
size: .
DNA: TGTGCCAGCAGCTCCGTGCGGGGGGTGGGCACTAACTATGGCTACACCTTC
CDR3: CASSSVRGVGTNYGYTF

V: TRBV21-1
J: TRBJ1-1
D: .
size: .
DNA: TGTGCCAGCAGCGCTACAGGGGGCGGGCGAGCTTTCTTT
CDR3: CASSATGGGRAFF

V: TRBV7-9
J: TRBJ1-2
D: TRBD1
size: .
DNA: TGTGCCAGCAGCGGGGTAGGGGGCGGCTATGGCTACACCTTC
CDR3: CASSGVGGGYGYTF

V: TRBV18
J: TRBJ1-1
D: .
size: .
DNA: TGTGCCAGCTCACTACGTGGGGGGACTGAAGCTTTCTTT
CDR3: CASSLRGGTEAFF

V: TRBV6-5
J: TRBJ2-5
D: TRBD2
size: .
DNA: TGTGCCAGCGGGACTAGCGGGGGGAGGGAGACCCAGTACTTC
CDR3: CASGTSGGRETQYF

V: TRBV15
J: TRBJ2-5
D: TRBD2
size: .
DNA: TGTGCCACCAGCAGAGGAACCGGGACTAGCGGAGCGTGGGAGACCCAGTACTTC
CDR3: CATSRGTGTSGAWETQYF

V: TRBV27
J: TRBJ1-5
D: .
size: .
DNA: TGTGCCAGCAGTTTGAATTATCAGGGCGGTCAGCCCCAGCATTTT
CDR3: CASSLNYQGGQPQHF

V: TRBV11-3
J: TRBJ1-2
D: .
size: .
DNA: TGTGCCAGCAGCACCCGACTGGGGGGAAGCTATGGCTACACCTTC
CDR3: CASSTRLGGSYGYTF

V: TRBV27
J: TRBJ2-7
D: TRBD1
size: .
DNA: TGTGCCAGCAGTTTTGGACAGGGGAAGCAGTACTTC
CDR3: CASSFGQGKQYF

V: TRBV19
J: TRBJ2-1
D: TRBD2
size: .
DNA: TGTGCCAGTAGTGAGTGGCTAGCGGGTAACAATGAGCAGTTCTTC
CDR3: CASSEWLAGNNEQFF

V: TRBV7-8
J: TRBJ2-7
D: TRBD2
size: .
DNA: TGTGCCAGCAGCCTATACACTAGCGGGGGGGCCCCGTACGAGCAGTACTTC
CDR3: CASSLYTSGGAPYEQYF